The 3 T cell receptor beta chains given below trace back to one sample, sequenced in a study of shared clonotypes between healthy human individuals. Sequencing used immunoSEQ multiplex PCR; TCRdb keeps in-frame clones, though not all of them. The repertoire holds some 500,000 clones, with more than 95% as singletons. The sample was naive CD4+ T cells sorted from blood. The subset: CD45RA+ positively selected. All receptors derive from a woman aged 25 to 45 in good health.

This chain connects TRBV5-1 to TRBJ1-1; 7 bases agree with TRBD1. CDR1 is SGHRS and CDR2 is YFSETQ in the germline V gene. V dropped 0 bases and J dropped 1; count of bases not matched to a gene: 12. The CDR3 spans 18 residues. The CDR3 DNA is TGCGCCAGCAGCTTGGCAACGACAGGGACTTTGAGGAACACTGAAGCTTTCTTT. It translates to CASSLATTGTLRNTEAFF.

Comment on this clone: Given the absence of the conserved phenylalanine or tryptophan at the CDR3 end, a read error is likely. It is unclear where the CDR3 begins or ends on the DNA, so no DNA is shown, and the CDR3 is as TCRdb lists it. The rearrangement links TRBV20-1 to TRBJ1-1. Counting both end residues, the CDR3 totals 10 amino acids. CDR1 is DFQATT and CDR2 is SNEGSKA in the germline V gene (reference sequence). CDR3 amino acids: CSAREPPPAV.

The sample holds one count of this clone. The chain combines TRBV2 with TRBJ2-3; 10 bases fit TRBD2. Germline V gene data show CDR1 as SNHLY and CDR2 as FYNNEI. The CDR3 runs 13 residues. The junction had 9 bases not matched to a gene; V was cut back by 8 bases and J by 10 bases. CDR3 amino acids: CASVEREGKPQYF. The CDR3 nucleotides are TGTGCCAGCGTGGAGCGGGAGGGCAAACCGCAGTATTTT.